This is a list of T cell receptor beta chains from one sample in a study of T cell clones after liver transplantation. The data were produced by immunoSEQ multiplex PCR, yet TCRdb's version contains in-frame clones alone and is incomplete. This sample carries about 74,000 clones, about four fifths of them seen once, and the ten largest clones take roughly 0.6%. This material consisted of CD4+ T cells from blood, taken before liver transplant. These receptors all stem from a human donor who received a liver transplant. Each CDR3 is given with its conserved first and last residue. D genes are given only for firm matches. Size values are once, few and many counts, or a class for expanded clones, and some rows have none.

D,size,J,V,DNA,CDR3
.,.,TRBJ1-3,TRBV11-2,TGTGCCAGCACCCTAGCATTAGGCCCCTCTCGGGACACCATATATTTT,CASTLALGPSRDTIYF
TRBD2,few,TRBJ2-1,TRBV7-6,TGTGCCAGCAGCTTAGGACTAGCGGGGACGTGGGGGAATGAGCAGTTCTTC,CASSLGLAGTWGNEQFF
.,.,TRBJ1-5,TRBV19,TGTGCCAGTAGTATGAGGTCTAGCAATCAGCCCCAGCATTTT,CASSMRSSNQPQHF
.,.,TRBJ2-7,TRBV7-9,TGTGCCAGCAGCTCAGGCAGGGGCTACGAGCAGTACTTC,CASSSGRGYEQYF
.,once,TRBJ2-5,TRBV2,TGTGCCAGCAGTGCACAAATGGGTCAAGAGACCCAGTACTTC,CASSAQMGQETQYF
.,.,TRBJ1-4,TRBV28,TGTGCCAGCAGTTTATTGGGATACACTAATGAAAAACTGTTTTTT,CASSLLGYTNEKLFF
.,.,TRBJ2-3,TRBV15,TGTGCCACCAGCAGAGACCTAGATCATAGCACAGATACGCAGTATTTT,CATSRDLDHSTDTQYF
.,.,TRBJ1-3,TRBV7-2,TGTGCCAGCAGCCGAGATAACTCTGGAAACACCATATATTTT,CASSRDNSGNTIYF
.,few,TRBJ2-5,TRBV6-5,TGTGCCAGCAGTTACGCGGCCGCGGGGGAGACCCAGTACTTC,CASSYAAAGETQYF
TRBD2,.,TRBJ2-1,TRBV4-1,TGCGCCAGCAGCCAAGTTACTAGCGGGAACAATGAGCAGTTCTTC,CASSQVTSGNNEQFF
.,.,TRBJ2-3,TRBV5-1,TGCGCCAGCAGCTTGAACGGGGGTCAGGGCACAGATACGCAGTATTTT,CASSLNGGQGTDTQYF
.,.,TRBJ2-3,TRBV9,TGTGCCAGCAGCGTAGATGGTAGCGGATCCCTCACAGATACGCAGTATTTT,CASSVDGSGSLTDTQYF
.,.,TRBJ2-3,TRBV2,TGTGCCAGCAGTGTTACGGCAGATACGCAGTATTTT,CASSVTADTQYF
TRBD2,.,TRBJ2-6,TRBV11-3,TGTGCCAGCAGTTTAACGGGGGGTACCAACGTCCTGACTTTC,CASSLTGGTNVLTF
.,.,TRBJ2-5,TRBV19,TGTGCCAGTAGCATATACGACGGAGTCCTGAGGGAGACCCAGTACTTC,CASSIYDGVLRETQYF
.,.,TRBJ2-7,TRBV4-2,TGTGCCAGCAGCCAAGCGATGCAGGGAGCCCACGAGCAGTACTTC,CASSQAMQGAHEQYF
TRBD2,once,TRBJ2-1,TRBV28,TGTGCCAGCAGATACAGGACTAGCGGGAGGGGGAATGAGCAGTTCTTC,CASRYRTSGRGNEQFF
.,.,TRBJ2-1,TRBV23-1,TGCGCCAGCAGTCAAGATTCCCGGGACGGCTACAATGAGCAGTTCTTC,CASSQDSRDGYNEQFF
.,.,TRBJ2-4,TRBV21-1,TGTGCCAGCAGTACCCCCGGGACAGGGACTGTTCTAGCCAAAAACATTCAGTACTTC,CASSTPGTGTVLAKNIQYF
TRBD2,.,TRBJ2-1,TRBV7-2,TGTGCCAGCAGCTTAAGCGGGGGAGGGGTCGATGAGCAGTTCTTC,CASSLSGGGVDEQFF
.,.,TRBJ1-2,TRBV9,TGTGCCAGCAGCGATACAGGGATCGGCTACACCTTC,CASSDTGIGYTF
TRBD2,.,TRBJ2-7,TRBV25-1,TGTGCCAGCTCGGGGACTAGCGGGAGGTACGAGCAGTACTTC,CASSGTSGRYEQYF
.,.,TRBJ1-1,TRBV29-1,TGCAGCGTCGGACGGTACACTGAAGCTTTCTTT,CSVGRYTEAFF
TRBD2,.,TRBJ2-5,TRBV19,TGTGCCAGTAGTATAGAGGGCGGGAGGGCCTCGGAGACCCAGTACTTC,CASSIEGGRASETQYF
TRBD1,once,TRBJ1-2,TRBV19,TGTGCCAGTAGTAGTCTTTGGACAGGGGGAGACTATGGCTACACCTTC,CASSSLWTGGDYGYTF